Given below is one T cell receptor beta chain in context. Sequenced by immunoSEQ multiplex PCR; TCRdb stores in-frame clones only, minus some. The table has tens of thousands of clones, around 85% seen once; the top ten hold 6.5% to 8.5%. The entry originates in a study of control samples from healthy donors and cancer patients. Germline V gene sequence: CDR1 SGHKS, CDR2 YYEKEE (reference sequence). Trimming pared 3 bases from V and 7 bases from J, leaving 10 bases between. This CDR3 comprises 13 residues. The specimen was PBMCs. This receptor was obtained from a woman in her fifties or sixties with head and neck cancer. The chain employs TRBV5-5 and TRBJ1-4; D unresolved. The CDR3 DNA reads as TGTGCCAGCAGCTGGGGAGAGAGTGAAAAACTGTTTTTT. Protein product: CASSWGESEKLFF.